One sample yielded the 27 T cell receptor beta chains listed below, sequenced in a study of Ad26.COV2.S vaccination and SARS-CoV-2 variants. The method was immunoSEQ multiplex PCR; TCRdb's version includes in-frame clones alone and lacks a portion of them. The data contain 400,000 to 450,000 clones, 90% of them singletons. Treatment: around 19 received Ad26.COV2.S at low or high dose, single or two shots; about 5 received placebo; per-sample allocation not given. It was on day 63 after the first vaccine or placebo injection that samples were taken. This specimen consisted of peripheral blood, obtained in a trial of Ad26.COV2.S vaccine versus placebo. These receptors originate from a person between 18 and 59 years old who received the Ad26.COV2.S COVID-19 vaccine or a placebo.

For this clone: Additional DNA sequences in this sample encode the identical CDR3. CDR3 sequence: CASSLDPGYEQYF. DNA of the CDR3: TGTGCCAGCAGCTTAGATCCGGGATACGAGCAGTACTTC. This chain links TRBV7-2 with TRBJ2-7, with D possibly TRBD2 on 5 matching bases. The CDR3 contains 13 residues. Germline CDR1 and CDR2: SGHTA and FQGNSA. Deletions cut 1 base from V and 4 bases from J, with 8 bases between. The full variable domain, completed using reference TRBV7-2 and TRBJ2-7, is GAGVSQSPSNKVTEKGKDVELRCDPISGHTALYWYRQSLGQGLEFLIYFQGNSAPDKSGLPSDRFSAERTGGSVSTLTIQRTQQEDSAVYLCASSLDPGYEQYFGPGTRLTVT.

The V gene is TRBV6-2 or TRBV6-3, the J gene TRBJ2-4; D may be TRBD2 (5 bases). Trimming shortened V by 2 bases and J by 12 bases, and 14 bases separated the two germline ends. Looked up from germline, CDR1 is MNHEY and CDR2 is SVGEGT. There are 13 residues in the CDR3. DNA of the CDR3: TGTGCCAGCAGTTACCGCCCCGGGATCCATCAGTACTTC. As protein: CASSYRPGIHQYF.

DNA for the CDR3: TGTGCCAGCGGACAAAGCCGATCTGACGAGCAGTACTTC. Protein sequence: CASGQSRSDEQYF. The chain employs TRBV12-3 or TRBV12-4 and TRBJ2-7; D might be TRBD1 (5 bases). V gave up 8 bases and J gave up 5 bases, with 16 bases separating them. CDR3 size: 13 residues.

The rearrangement joins TRBV5-1 to TRBJ2-3; D ambiguous. Trimming left V 2 bases short and J 0 bases short, with 4 bases between. Germline assignment: CDR1 SGHRS and CDR2 YFSETQ. The CDR3 has 13 residues. CDR3 in amino acids: CASSLMSTDTQYF. CDR3 DNA sequence: TGCGCCAGCAGCTTAATGAGCACAGATACGCAGTATTTT. The entire variable domain, with the rest obtained from reference TRBV5-1 and TRBJ2-3, is as follows: KAGVTQTPRYLIKTRGQQVTLSCSPISGHRSVSWYQQTPGQGLQFLFEYFSETQRNKGNFPGRFSGRQFSNSRSEMNVSTLELGDSALYLCASSLMSTDTQYFGPGTRLTVL.

This chain joins TRBV4-3 and TRBJ1-2; D not resolved. V lost 0 bases and J lost 0, with 5 bases in between. The CDR3 is 14 residues long. Germline values: CDR1 LGHNA, CDR2 YSLEER. DNA of the CDR3: TGCGCCAGCAGCCAAGAAACGTCTAACTATGGCTACACCTTC. Protein sequence: CASSQETSNYGYTF.

The J gene is TRBJ2-3, the V gene TRBV3-1 (or the pseudogene TRBV3-2); 9 nucleotides match TRBD2. The CDR3 consists of 12 residues. V lost 0 bases and J lost 14; bases outside the gene matches: 3. CDR1 is LGHDT, CDR2 YNNKEL, per germline (reference sequence). In DNA form, the CDR3 reads TGTGCCAGCAGCCAAGAAGGGACTAGCACGTATTTT. Protein product: CASSQEGTSTYF.

The rearrangement uses TRBV5-4 and TRBJ1-1, with TRBD1 matching over 9 bases. V lost 4 bases and J lost 4; bases outside the gene matches: 5. The CDR3 has 14 residues. The germline gives CDR1 SGHNT, CDR2 YYREEE (reference sequence). The CDR3 here is CASSEQGASTEAFF. DNA for the CDR3: TGTGCCAGCAGCGAACAGGGGGCTTCCACTGAAGCTTTCTTT.

The chain couples TRBV2 to TRBJ2-7, with TRBD1 matching 10 bases. CDR1 and CDR2 (germline): SNHLY, FYNNEI. The trim removed 6 bases at V and 5 bases at J, leaving 4 bases unmatched. The CDR3 runs 13 residues. In DNA, the CDR3 is TGTGCCAGCAGATGGACAGGGGGAGACGAGCAGTACTTC. Translating it yields CASRWTGGDEQYF.

In this sample, this clone turned up once. J is TRBJ2-7 and V is TRBV27; D possibly corresponds to TRBD2 (7 bases). CDR1 and CDR2 (germline): MNHEY, SMNVEV (reference sequence). Trimming stripped 2 bases from V and 7 bases from J, with 21 bases between. The CDR3 consists of 16 residues. CDR3 in DNA: TGTGCCAGCAGTTTAACAGGGCTAGCGGTGATGGGGGAGCAGTACTTC. Its translation: CASSLTGLAVMGEQYF.

The CDR3 bases are TGTGCCATCAGGCAGGGGTTCAATCAGCCCCAGCATTTT. Translating gives CAIRQGFNQPQHF. V and J are TRBV10-3 and TRBJ1-5; D is perhaps TRBD1 (6 bases). This CDR3 spans 13 amino acids. V was clipped by 6 bases and J by 3 bases, with 9 bases between them. CDR1 is ENHRY, CDR2 SYGVKD, per germline.

The J gene is TRBJ2-1, the V gene TRBV6-5; D tentatively reads TRBD1 or TRBD2 (5 bases each). Looked up from germline, CDR1 is MNHEY and CDR2 is SVGAGI. Trimming took off 7 bases at V and 4 bases at J, with 11 bases between the two ends. The CDR3 contains 13 residues. The CDR3 DNA reads as TGTGCCAGCAATAAATGGGGGTACAATGAGCAGTTCTTC. Amino acids: CASNKWGYNEQFF.

The chain joins TRBV13 to TRBJ2-7; D gene unclear. Trimming removed 0 bases from V and 6 bases from J, with 21 bases in between. This CDR3 comprises 17 residues. The germline V gene encodes CDR1 PRHDT and CDR2 FYEKMQ (reference sequence). DNA for the CDR3: TGTGCCAGCAGCTTAGGGTTCGCGTGGCAGGCCCTGGGCGAGCAGTACTTC. It yields the protein CASSLGFAWQALGEQYF.

This chain connects TRBV28 to TRBJ1-5; D is unclear. The CDR3 length is 15 residues. V was pared by 2 bases and J by 0 bases, with 8 bases between. Germline V gene sequence: CDR1 MDHEN, CDR2 SYDVKM. CDR3 DNA sequence: TGTGCCAGCAGTTTAACCGGGTCTAGCAATCAGCCCCAGCATTTT. Translation: CASSLTGSSNQPQHF.

V and J are TRBV21-1 and TRBJ2-7; the listed D gene, TRBD1, was not tested against the DNA. TRBV21-1 is a recognized pseudogene. The CDR3 runs 16 residues. The CDR3 is CASSKAGDRGFDEQYF. The DNA of the CDR3 is TGTGCCAGCAGCAAAGCCGGGGACAGGGGGTTTGACGAGCAGTACTTC.

This sequence joins TRBV20-1 and TRBJ2-1; D remains ambiguous. Trimming took off 2 bases at V and 5 bases at J, with 4 bases between the two ends. Looked up from germline, CDR1 is DFQATT and CDR2 is SNEGSKA (reference sequence). This CDR3 region has 11 residues. The CDR3 sequence is CSARRDNEQFF. CDR3 coding DNA: TGCAGTGCTAGAAGGGACAATGAGCAGTTCTTC.

This clone was observed a single time. The V and J genes are TRBV5-6 and TRBJ1-3; D unresolved. CDR1 is SGHDT and CDR2 is YYEEEE in the germline V gene. The CDR3 loop spans 12 amino acids. Trimming took 6 bases from V and 1 from J, leaving 5 bases between them. The DNA for the CDR3 is TGTGCCAGCACCGCTTCTGGAAACACCATATATTTT. Translation gives CASTASGNTIYF.

The chain links TRBV6-2 or TRBV6-3 to TRBJ2-7; 8 positions agree with TRBD2. In germline, CDR1 is MNHEY, CDR2 SVGEGT. Germline trimming cut 7 bases from V and 4 bases from J; bases unmatched to any gene: 9. CDR3 size: 14 residues. The CDR3 protein is CASTPPGGPYEQYF. CDR3 DNA: TGTGCCAGCACCCCGCCGGGAGGGCCATACGAGCAGTACTTC.

The chain is built from TRBV7-9 and TRBJ2-3; 12 nucleotides match TRBD2. This CDR3 contains 16 residues. Germline V gene sequence: CDR1 SEHNR, CDR2 FQNEAQ (reference sequence). The ends lost 4 bases at V and 2 bases at J; junction bases unmatched: 4. The CDR3 DNA reads TGTGCCAGCAGCTCGACTAGCGGGAGAATCACAGATACGCAGTATTTT. This codes for CASSSTSGRITDTQYF.

V and J are TRBV4-2 and TRBJ2-7, with 8 bases lining up with TRBD2. Germline V lookup: CDR1 LGHNA, CDR2 YNFKEQ. The CDR3 has 15 residues. J lost 6 bases, V lost 1 base, and 8 bases had no gene match. Here the CDR3 reads CASSQAAGVPFEQYF. In DNA form, the CDR3 reads TGTGCCAGCAGCCAAGCAGCGGGAGTTCCCTTCGAGCAGTACTTC.

V gene TRBV19 combines with J gene TRBJ2-6; no firm D call. The ends were cut back, 7 bases at V and 1 base at J, with 17 bases in the middle. The CDR3 spans 17 residues. CDR1 is LNHDA, CDR2 SQIVND, per germline (reference sequence). CDR3 sequence reads: CASTERLRASGANVLTF. CDR3 bases: TGTGCCAGTACCGAGAGATTAAGGGCTTCTGGGGCCAACGTCCTGACTTTC.

This clone was picked up one time. V usage is TRBV7-7 and J usage is TRBJ2-3; 15 bases match TRBD2. The V and J ends lost 5 bases and 5 bases, in that order; junction bases with no gene match: 2. Germline CDR1 and CDR2: SSHAT and FNYEAQ (reference sequence). The CDR3 runs to 15 residues. As DNA, the CDR3 is TGTGCCAGCAGCCCGGGACTAGCGGGAGGAGATACGCAGTATTTT. Translating it yields CASSPGLAGGDTQYF.

The chain is built from TRBV28 and TRBJ2-2; D is ambiguous. Germline lookup yields CDR1 MDHEN and CDR2 SYDVKM. This CDR3 has 16 residues. Trimming removed 2 bases from V and 0 bases from J, with 10 bases in between. CDR3 nucleotide sequence: TGTGCCAGCAGTTTAGTAACCCCTTCGAACACCGGGGAGCTGTTTTTT. It translates to CASSLVTPSNTGELFF.

The chain has TRBV29-1 and TRBJ2-3, with D perhaps matching TRBD2 (5 bases). This CDR3 has 14 residues. CDR1 is SQVTM, CDR2 ANQGSEA, per germline. The germline V and J ends were trimmed by 7 bases and 0 bases, with 14 bases remaining between them. Written as DNA, the CDR3 is TGCAGCGGTCACGGAGGCACCAGCACAGATACGCAGTATTTT. Protein product: CSGHGGTSTDTQYF.

This clone has only one observation. In the same sample, other DNA sequences code for this CDR3. V is TRBV3-1 (or the pseudogene TRBV3-2) and J is TRBJ2-7; 10 positions agree with TRBD2. The CDR3 sequence is 16 residues long. CDR1 and CDR2 from the germline V gene are LGHDT and YNNKEL (reference sequence). V lost 0 bases to trimming and J lost 4 bases; unmatched junction nucleotides: 6. This CDR3 is CASSQDQREGRYEQYF. CDR3 nucleotides: TGTGCCAGCAGCCAAGATCAGCGGGAGGGCCGATACGAGCAGTACTTC.

J is TRBJ2-5 and V is TRBV27, with TRBD2 matching over 13 bases. There are 15 residues in the CDR3. Germline lookup yields CDR1 MNHEY and CDR2 SMNVEV (reference sequence). V dropped 8 bases and J dropped 2; count of bases not matched to a gene: 5. In DNA form, the CDR3 reads TGTGCCAGCTGTGAGGGACTAGCGGGGCAAGAGACCCAGTACTTC. As protein: CASCEGLAGQETQYF.

Comments on this clone: Within the sample, other DNA sequences also encode this same CDR3. V usage is TRBV2 and J usage is TRBJ2-5; D is uncertain. From germline, CDR1 is SNHLY and CDR2 FYNNEI. The CDR3 is 12 residues long. V was shortened by 3 bases and J by 5 bases, with 7 bases between the two germline ends. The CDR3 bases are TGTGCCAGCAGTGACCCGGGCGAGACCCAGTACTTC. Translating it yields CASSDPGETQYF.

The chain links TRBV13 to TRBJ2-7; perhaps TRBD1 as D (5 bases). The ends were cut back, 6 bases at V and 0 bases at J, with 12 bases in the middle. Germline V gene data show CDR1 as PRHDT and CDR2 as FYEKMQ (reference sequence). The CDR3 runs 14 residues. The CDR3 bases are TGTGCCAGCAGATCGAGGACAAGCTCCTACGAGCAGTACTTC. Its protein is CASRSRTSSYEQYF.